This is a list of T cell receptor beta chains from one sample in a study of cytomegalovirus exposure and HLA in healthy donors. The data were produced by immunoSEQ multiplex PCR, yet TCRdb's version contains in-frame clones alone and is incomplete. The repertoire consists of over 150,000 clones, with more than 75% occurring once and the leading ten covering about 2.5%. The sample taken for sequencing was PBMCs. Receptors were obtained from a young man in good health and CMV-seropositive. Each CDR3 is given with its conserved first and last residue. The order of the fields is V gene, J gene, D gene, clone size, CDR3 protein, CDR3 DNA. A D gene is named only where the DNA matches it firmly. Size is omitted from some rows. Given values are once, few, many or a class for expanded clones.

TRBV27	TRBJ2-1	-	-	CASGGQGPYNEQFF	TGTGCCAGCGGGGGCCAGGGCCCCTACAATGAGCAGTTCTTC
TRBV30	TRBJ2-7	-	-	CAWSVMGLYEQYF	TGTGCCTGGAGTGTAATGGGGCTGTACGAGCAGTACTTC
TRBV6-5	TRBJ2-1	-	-	CASSPGSTGGQFF	TGTGCCAGCAGTCCCGGATCGACCGGGGGGCAGTTCTTC
TRBV2	TRBJ1-5	-	-	CASREDPGNQPQHF	TGTGCCAGCAGGGAGGATCCGGGCAATCAGCCCCAGCATTTT
TRBV7-9	TRBJ2-1	-	-	CASSPPGGFYNEQFF	TGTGCCAGCAGCCCCCCTGGGGGGTTCTACAATGAGCAGTTCTTC
TRBV11-3	TRBJ2-1	TRBD2	-	CASSPGTSSYNEQFF	TGTGCCAGCAGCCCCGGGACTAGCAGCTACAATGAGCAGTTCTTC
TRBV7-9	TRBJ1-2	TRBD1	-	CASSSGQGANGYTF	TGTGCCAGCAGCAGCGGACAGGGGGCGAATGGCTACACCTTC
TRBV5-6	TRBJ1-1	-	few	CASSRGQYTEAFF	TGTGCCAGCAGCAGAGGACAGTACACTGAAGCTTTCTTT
TRBV19	TRBJ1-1	TRBD1	-	CASRPTGRNTEAFF	TGTGCCAGTAGACCGACAGGGCGGAACACTGAAGCTTTCTTT
TRBV5-4	TRBJ1-3	-	-	CASSLVGGSGNTIYF	TGTGCCAGCAGCTTGGTCGGGGGGTCTGGAAACACCATATATTTT
TRBV9	TRBJ2-5	-	-	CASSAETDYQETQYF	TGTGCCAGCAGCGCCGAGACAGACTACCAAGAGACCCAGTACTTC
TRBV10-1	TRBJ2-1	TRBD2	-	CASSESTSGSYNEQFF	TGCGCCAGCAGTGAGTCTACTAGCGGGTCCTACAATGAGCAGTTCTTC
TRBV10-3	TRBJ1-3	TRBD1	once	CAISELGQGPGNTIYF	TGTGCCATCAGTGAGTTAGGACAGGGACCTGGAAACACCATATATTTT
TRBV7-3	TRBJ2-1	TRBD2	-	CASSLGGTSGYNEQFF	TGTGCCAGCAGCTTAGGGGGGACTAGCGGCTACAATGAGCAGTTCTTC
TRBV7-3	TRBJ2-1	-	few	CASSPTRGNEQFF	TGTGCCAGCAGCCCGACCAGAGGGAATGAGCAGTTCTTC
TRBV16	TRBJ1-1	-	-	CASSLEWGGKTEAFF	TGTGCCAGCAGCCTCGAGTGGGGGGGGAAGACTGAAGCTTTCTTT
TRBV19	TRBJ1-2	-	-	CASSIWGEDYGYTF	TGTGCCAGTAGTATTTGGGGGGAGGACTATGGCTACACCTTC
TRBV11-3	TRBJ1-2	-	-	CASSSGGSGYTF	TGTGCCAGCAGCTCGGGGGGGAGCGGCTACACCTTC
TRBV2	TRBJ1-5	-	once	CASSENTGNQPQHF	TGTGCCAGCAGTGAGAACACAGGTAATCAGCCCCAGCATTTT
TRBV4-2	TRBJ2-7	TRBD2	-	CASSQGASGHTSYEQYF	TGTGCCAGCAGCCAAGGGGCTAGCGGGCATACATCCTACGAGCAGTACTTC
TRBV7-9	TRBJ1-5	-	-	CASSLLGGTGVNQPQHF	TGTGCCAGCAGCTTACTGGGGGGAACGGGAGTCAATCAGCCCCAGCATTTT
TRBV7-2	TRBJ2-5	-	few	CASSYGGEETQYF	TGTGCCAGCAGCTATGGAGGGGAGGAGACCCAGTACTTC
TRBV5-5	TRBJ1-2	-	-	CASSLVGTLNYGYTF	TGTGCCAGCAGCTTGGTGGGCACCTTAAACTATGGCTACACCTTC
TRBV6-5	TRBJ1-2	TRBD1	-	CASNPTGQSFYGYTF	TGTGCCAGCAACCCAACGGGACAGTCTTTCTATGGCTACACCTTC